A single sample is the source of the 14 T cell receptor beta chains below, sequenced in a study of T cell responses to AZD1222 COVID-19 vaccine. Using immunoSEQ multiplex PCR, the repertoire was profiled, and TCRdb retains in-frame clones only, with some absent. This sample has roughly 150,000 clones; about 93% occur once, and the top ten carry around 4.7%. Sequenced material: peripheral blood, taken on day 0 of AZD1222 vaccination. The receptors were sampled from an adult in good health.

The chain couples TRBV7-2 to TRBJ2-3; D might be TRBD1 (6 bases). The CDR3 sequence is 16 residues long. Between the trimmed V and J ends, which lost 0 bases and 2 bases, there was a span of 12 bases. Germline-derived CDR1 and CDR2 are SGHTA and FQGNSA. CDR3: CASSLATGTYTDTQYF. The CDR3, as DNA: TGTGCCAGCAGCTTAGCGACAGGCACGTACACAGATACGCAGTATTTT.

V is TRBV5-1 and J is TRBJ2-5; 12 nucleotides line up with TRBD2. Per the germline V gene, CDR1 is SGHRS and CDR2 is YFSETQ. The CDR3 spans 16 residues. The DNA of the CDR3 is TGCTCAACTCGAAGGACTAGCGGGGCCACCCAAGAGACCCAGTACTTC. This encodes CSTRRTSGATQETQYF.

The chain links TRBV27 to TRBJ2-7; D is ambiguous. The V end lost 6 bases, the J end lost 0 bases, and 9 bases lay between the germline ends. The CDR3 has 13 amino acids. The germline V gene encodes CDR1 MNHEY and CDR2 SMNVEV (reference sequence). The CDR3 protein is CASRPNLSYEQYF. CDR3 nucleotides: TGTGCCAGCAGGCCCAACCTCTCCTACGAGCAGTACTTC.

The chain employs TRBV6-5 and TRBJ2-1, with D tentatively TRBD1 or TRBD2 (5 bases each). The CDR3 has 15 residues. With 4 bases removed from V and 8 bases from J, the gap between germline ends came to 18 bases. The germline V gene encodes CDR1 MNHEY and CDR2 SVGAGI. CDR3 coding DNA: TGTGCCAGCAGTTCCCGGGGTCCCTGGGGCCATGAGCAGTTCTTC. Amino acid sequence: CASSSRGPWGHEQFF.

This chain links TRBV5-4 with TRBJ2-1; tentatively, D is TRBD1 (6 bases). The germline V and J ends were trimmed by 4 bases and 1 base, with 12 bases remaining between them. Germline-derived CDR1 and CDR2 are SGHNT and YYREEE (reference sequence). The CDR3 is 15 amino acids. CDR3 sequence reads: CASSLLTGSYNEQFF. The CDR3 DNA follows: TGTGCCAGCAGCCTGCTGACAGGATCCTACAATGAGCAGTTCTTC. Full variable domain (rest looked up from reference TRBV5-4 and TRBJ2-1): ETGVTQSPTHLIKTRGQQVTLRCSSQSGHNTVSWYQQALGQGPQFIFQYYREEENGRGNFPPRFSGLQFPNYSSELNVNALELDDSALYLCASSLLTGSYNEQFFGPGTRLTVL.

The genes are TRBV18 and TRBJ1-4; 10 nucleotides line up with TRBD1. The CDR3 contains 16 residues. Germline CDR1 reads KGHSH; CDR2 reads LQKENI. J was trimmed by 3 bases and V by 4 bases; bases with no gene match: 5. The CDR3 protein is CASSRGQGLANEKLFF. The CDR3 DNA sequence: TGTGCCAGCTCACGGGGACAGGGGCTTGCTAATGAAAAACTGTTTTTT.

CDR3 nucleotide sequence: TGTGCCAGTAATGAGGGATTAATCAATCAGCCCCAGCATTTT. Protein sequence: CASNEGLINQPQHF. The V and J genes are TRBV19 and TRBJ1-5; unclear D gene. Germline V CDR1 and CDR2: LNHDA, SQIVND (reference sequence). CDR3 size: 14 residues. Deletions cut 7 bases from V and 3 bases from J, with 13 bases between.

The J gene is TRBJ2-1, the V gene TRBV29-1; no reliable D call. This CDR3 region has 12 residues. V was pared by 6 bases and J by 4 bases, with 10 bases between. CDR1 is SQVTM, CDR2 ANQGSEA, per germline. Here the CDR3 reads CSVSDGYNEQFF. In nucleotides, the CDR3 is TGCAGCGTCTCAGACGGGTACAATGAGCAGTTCTTC.

V and J are TRBV3-1 (or the pseudogene TRBV3-2) and TRBJ1-5; D is perhaps TRBD1 (6 bases). Germline CDR1 and CDR2: LGHDT and YNNKEL (reference sequence). V lost 1 base to trimming and J lost 3 bases, with 13 bases between them. This CDR3 region has 16 residues. The CDR3 loop is CASSQGGAGNNQPQHF. The DNA of the CDR3 is TGTGCCAGCAGCCAAGGGGGGGCAGGAAACAATCAGCCCCAGCATTTT.

The V gene is TRBV28, the J gene TRBJ1-1; D remains ambiguous. CDR1 is MDHEN and CDR2 is SYDVKM in the germline V gene. The CDR3 loop spans 11 amino acids. Trimming removed 10 bases at V and 4 bases at J, with 10 bases between. CDR3 in amino acids: CAIQKGTEAFF. The DNA of the CDR3 is TGTGCCATCCAGAAGGGCACTGAAGCTTTCTTT.

This clone has a handful of counts. The chain recombines TRBV7-8 with TRBJ2-1; D not certain. This CDR3 is 15 amino acids long. The germline gives CDR1 SGHVS, CDR2 FQNEAQ. V was clipped by 1 base and J by 5 bases, with 12 bases between them. The DNA of the CDR3 is TGTGCCAGCAGCTTAGGGACGGAAATTCACAATGAGCAGTTCTTC. Translation: CASSLGTEIHNEQFF.

This sequence joins TRBV2 and TRBJ1-2; the D gene is possibly TRBD1 (6 bases). Germline values: CDR1 SNHLY, CDR2 FYNNEI. Deletions cut 6 bases from V and 0 bases from J, with 11 bases between. The CDR3 loop spans 14 amino acids. The CDR3 region is CASSPGHSNYGYTF. The CDR3 coding sequence is TGTGCCAGCAGCCCGGGACACTCTAACTATGGCTACACCTTC.

Only a few counts were recorded for this clone. The chain joins TRBV5-1 to TRBJ1-2; D possibly corresponds to TRBD1 (6 bases). V was shortened by 5 bases and J by 7 bases, with 18 bases between the two germline ends. In germline, CDR1 is SGHRS, CDR2 YFSETQ. The CDR3 spans 14 residues. The CDR3 loop is CASRVLPGAGGYTF. In DNA, the CDR3 is TGCGCCAGCAGAGTGCTACCGGGGGCAGGTGGCTACACCTTC.

This clone was recorded only once. This chain joins TRBV6-2 or TRBV6-3 and TRBJ1-3; D gene uncertain. CDR3 size: 17 residues. V was cut by 0 bases and J by 0 bases, with 12 bases left in between. Germline V gives CDR1 MNHEY, CDR2 SVGEGT. The CDR3: CASSYSLGAASGNTIYF. The DNA for the CDR3 is TGTGCCAGCAGTTACTCGCTCGGAGCTGCCTCTGGAAACACCATATATTTT.